What follows are 26 T cell receptor beta chains derived from one specimen sequenced in a study of shared clonotypes between healthy human individuals. Data came from immunoSEQ multiplex PCR; TCRdb stores just in-frame clones and leaves some out. The sample shows millions of clones, roughly nine tenths of them seen only once. The sequencing sample was made of naive CD4+ T cells sorted from blood. The subset was: CD45RA+ positively selected. The receptor set was obtained from a man between 18 and 29 years old in good health.

This clone was recorded a few times. The chain uses TRBV6-1 and TRBJ1-6, with D possibly being TRBD1 (6 bases). CDR1 MNHNS and CDR2 SASEGT come from the germline V gene. V lost 7 bases and J 8 bases, leaving 15 bases between the germline ends. This CDR3 region has 14 residues. As DNA, the CDR3 is TGTGCCAGCACCCCCGGGACACTCGATTCACCCCTCCACTTT. Its translation is CASTPGTLDSPLHF.

The chain links TRBV7-2 to TRBJ2-7; maybe TRBD1 (5 bases). Per the germline V gene, CDR1 is SGHTA and CDR2 is FQGNSA. The CDR3 contains 13 residues. The V end lost 5 bases, the J end lost 4 bases, and 12 bases lay between the germline ends. The CDR3 bases are TGTGCCAGCAGCCACGACAGACTTTACGAGCAGTACTTC. As protein: CASSHDRLYEQYF.

This clone is a singleton in its sample. The rearrangement joins TRBV6-1 to TRBJ2-7, with D perhaps matching TRBD1 (5 bases). V was clipped by 6 bases and J by 4 bases, with 16 bases between them. CDR3 size: 14 residues. The germline CDR1 and CDR2 sequences are MNHNS and SASEGT. Here the CDR3 DNA reads TGTGCCAGCAGGGGAACAGGACATTTGTACGAGCAGTACTTC. Its protein product is CASRGTGHLYEQYF.

V gene TRBV10-2 combines with J gene TRBJ2-7; TRBD2 aligns across 8 bases. From germline, CDR1 is WSHSY and CDR2 SAAADI. The CDR3 runs 13 residues. V shed 8 bases, J shed 6 bases, and the junction held 9 bases outside the gene matches. The chain's CDR3 is CASGSGTRSEQYF. CDR3 sequence (DNA): TGCGCCAGCGGCTCCGGGACTAGAAGCGAGCAGTACTTC.

The CDR3 DNA reads TGTGCCAGCTCCCCATCGGACAGAATGCACACTGAAGCTTTCTTT. Encoded protein: CASSPSDRMHTEAFF. This chain uses TRBV18 with TRBJ1-1; D is perhaps TRBD1 (6 bases). V lost 6 bases, J lost 3 bases, and 17 bases lay in between. This CDR3 spans 15 amino acids. CDR1 and CDR2 (germline): KGHSH, LQKENI.

The genes are TRBV5-5 and TRBJ1-1; the D gene is possibly TRBD1 (6 bases). The germline gives CDR1 SGHKS, CDR2 YYEKEE (reference sequence). Trimming cost V 0 bases and J 11 bases, with 23 bases left between them. This CDR3 spans 16 amino acids. Written as DNA, the CDR3 is TGTGCCAGCAGCTTGGTAAACAGGGATGTTTCTATCTTGGCTTTCTTT. This encodes CASSLVNRDVSILAFF. Complete variable domain (other parts from reference TRBV5-5 and TRBJ1-1): DAGVTQSPTHLIKTRGQQVTLRCSPISGHKSVSWYQQVLGQGPQFIFQYYEKEERGRGNFPDRFSARQFPNYSSELNVNALLLGDSALYLCASSLVNRDVSILAFFGQGTRLTVV.

In DNA form, the CDR3 reads TGTGCCAGCAGTTCACTCGGCGGTACAGGGACCCAGTACTTC. It yields the protein CASSSLGGTGTQYF. The gene calls are TRBV7-9 and TRBJ2-5; possible D gene TRBD1, 5 bases. V was pared by 6 bases and J by 7 bases, with 18 bases between. CDR3 length: 14 amino acids. Germline V lookup: CDR1 SEHNR, CDR2 FQNEAQ (reference sequence).

The table lists this clone with a count of one. V usage is TRBV6-1 and J usage is TRBJ1-1; 8 positions match TRBD1. The CDR3 consists of 13 residues. Trimming cost V 8 bases and J 1 base; bases outside gene matches: 3. CDR1 and CDR2 from the germline V gene are MNHNS and SASEGT. CDR3 in amino acids: CASLTGGNTEAFF. DNA of the CDR3: TGTGCCAGCCTAACAGGGGGGAACACTGAAGCTTTCTTT.

V gene TRBV10-3 combines with J gene TRBJ2-5, with 10 bases fitting TRBD1. Germline V gives CDR1 ENHRY, CDR2 SYGVKD. V gave up 6 bases and J gave up 1 base; unmatched junction bases: 5. CDR3 length: 15 residues. CDR3 sequence reads: CAISARDRGQETQYF. CDR3 DNA sequence: TGTGCCATCAGCGCCCGGGACAGGGGCCAAGAGACCCAGTACTTC.

The chain has TRBV6-6 and TRBJ2-5; TRBD2 might be the D (5 bases). Germline loops: CDR1 MNHNY, CDR2 SVGAGI (reference sequence). The germline V and J ends were trimmed by 5 bases and 5 bases, with 9 bases remaining between them. The CDR3 extends over 12 amino acids. Here the CDR3 reads CASSEGSETQYF. CDR3 DNA sequence: TGTGCCAGCAGTGAGGGAAGTGAGACCCAGTACTTC.

Concerning this clone: Relative to the germline gene, one junction end is altered; a read error may explain this. The chain employs TRBV7-7 and TRBJ2-7; D is uncertain. Germline V gives CDR1 SSHAT, CDR2 FNYEAQ (reference sequence). CDR3 length equals 13 residues. Here the CDR3 reads CASSLYQNLEQYF. In DNA, the CDR3 is TGTGCTAGCAGCTTGTACCAGAACCTCGAGCAGTACTTC.

The chain links TRBV4-1 to TRBJ2-7; D is uncertain. Germline CDR1 MGHRA, CDR2 YSYEKL. V was pared by 0 bases and J by 7 bases, with 10 bases between. The CDR3 contains 13 residues. CDR3 residues: CASSQDPPKEQYF. The CDR3 region has the DNA TGCGCCAGCAGCCAAGATCCCCCTAAGGAGCAGTACTTC.

V and J are TRBV19 and TRBJ2-1, with unresolved D. Trimming shortened V by 6 bases and J by 0 bases, and 15 bases separated the two germline ends. The CDR3 contains 16 residues. Germline V CDR1 and CDR2: LNHDA, SQIVND (reference sequence). The CDR3 region is CASSGRIPSSYNEQFF. DNA for the CDR3: TGTGCCAGTAGCGGGCGAATTCCGAGCTCCTACAATGAGCAGTTCTTC.

The V gene is TRBV5-4, the J gene TRBJ2-7; D may be TRBD1 or TRBD2 (6 bases each). The CDR3 loop spans 13 amino acids. Trimming pared 5 bases from V and 8 bases from J, leaving 17 bases between. In germline, CDR1 is SGHNT, CDR2 YYREEE (reference sequence). The CDR3 reads CASSSPGAPQQYF. CDR3 DNA: TGTGCCAGCAGTTCTCCGGGGGCCCCTCAGCAGTACTTC.

The chain couples TRBV11-2 to TRBJ2-5; D could derive from TRBD1 or TRBD2 (7 bases each). Deletions cut 8 bases from V and 2 bases from J, with 18 bases between. The CDR3 is made up of 15 amino acids. From germline, CDR1 is SGHAT and CDR2 FQNNGV. The CDR3 DNA reads as TGTGCCAGCGGGACGCAGGGGGGGCTTCAAGAGACCCAGTACTTC. Translated, it gives CASGTQGGLQETQYF.

This chain connects TRBV5-4 to TRBJ2-7; D may be TRBD1 (7 bases). There are 14 residues in the CDR3. Trimming stripped 5 bases from V and 5 bases from J, with 17 bases between. The germline gives CDR1 SGHNT, CDR2 YYREEE (reference sequence). Here the CDR3 DNA reads TGTGCCAGCAGTCACCGCGGGGACAGTCACGAGCAGTACTTC. This encodes CASSHRGDSHEQYF. Supplemented by reference TRBV5-4 and TRBJ2-7, the full variable domain reads ETGVTQSPTHLIKTRGQQVTLRCSSQSGHNTVSWYQQALGQGPQFIFQYYREEENGRGNFPPRFSGLQFPNYSSELNVNALELDDSALYLCASSHRGDSHEQYFGPGTRLTVT.

On this clone itself: With a much larger clone just one base away, this may be a read error. V and J are TRBV6-5 and TRBJ2-7, with 10 bases identical to TRBD1. This CDR3 has 15 residues. The ends lost 2 bases at V and 3 bases at J; junction bases unmatched: 4. Germline-derived CDR1 and CDR2 are MNHEY and SVGAGI. The CDR3 loop is CASSYRDRGYYEQYF. The CDR3 DNA follows: TGTGCCAGCAGTTACCGGGACAGGGGCTACTACGAGCAGTACTTC.

The V call is TRBV4-1, the J call TRBJ2-3, with TRBD2 matching 11 bases. The CDR3 loop spans 16 amino acids. CDR1 is MGHRA, CDR2 YSYEKL, per germline. V lost 4 bases and J lost 0; bases outside the gene matches: 3. The CDR3 protein is CASSPSGGRSTDTQYF. In nucleotides, the CDR3 is TGCGCCAGCAGCCCTAGCGGGGGGCGGAGCACAGATACGCAGTATTTT.

The chain combines TRBV2 with TRBJ2-7, with 9 bases matching TRBD2. The CDR3 length is 15 residues. Trimming at V came to 5 bases and at J to 4 bases, leaving 9 bases not matched to a gene. Germline V lookup: CDR1 SNHLY, CDR2 FYNNEI. This CDR3 is CASSPLGLAEYEQYF. The CDR3 DNA sequence: TGTGCCAGCAGTCCCTTGGGACTAGCAGAATACGAGCAGTACTTC.

In the case of this clone: Additional DNA sequences in this sample encode the identical CDR3. In DNA, the CDR3 is TGTGCCAGCAGCTTCGGTCCACAAGAGACCCAGTACTTC. Translated: CASSFGPQETQYF. The rearrangement links TRBV7-3 to TRBJ2-5, with D unresolved. In germline, CDR1 is SGHTA, CDR2 FQGTGA. Trimming removed 3 bases from V and 2 bases from J, with 7 bases in between. CDR3 length: 13 amino acids.

This rearrangement joins TRBV7-9 to TRBJ2-3, with 11 nucleotides matching TRBD1. Germline values: CDR1 SEHNR, CDR2 FQNEAQ (reference sequence). The CDR3 sequence is 15 residues long. Losses at the gene ends were 5 bases for V and 9 bases for J; bases not matched to a gene: 10. The DNA for the CDR3 is TGTGCCAGCAGCGCTTTTTCGGACAGGGGGCAGACGCAGTATTTT. Amino acid sequence: CASSAFSDRGQTQYF.

This clone was found once. This chain uses TRBV7-2 with TRBJ1-2; 11 bases map to TRBD1. J gave up 7 bases and V 4 bases, and 14 bases lay outside the gene matches. Looked up from germline, CDR1 is SGHTA and CDR2 is FQGNSA. The CDR3 has 17 residues. The CDR3 sequence: CASSSRTGGAEGVGYTF. CDR3 bases: TGTGCCAGCAGCTCCCGGACAGGGGGCGCGGAAGGGGTTGGCTACACCTTC.

V gene TRBV2 combines with J gene TRBJ1-2, with 7 bases matching TRBD1. V was clipped by 6 bases and J by 4 bases; unmatched bases: 11. Germline V CDR1 and CDR2: SNHLY, FYNNEI. This CDR3 has 15 residues. The CDR3 is CASRDSGTDLYGYTF. In DNA, the CDR3 is TGTGCCAGCAGGGACTCCGGGACAGACCTCTATGGCTACACCTTC.

This chain joins TRBV4-3 and TRBJ2-1, with TRBD2 matching 9 bases. The CDR3 runs to 16 residues. Germline V CDR1 and CDR2: LGHNA, YSLEER. Trimming removed 1 base from V and 6 bases from J; junction bases left unmatched: 7. The CDR3, as DNA: TGCGCCAGCAGCCAAGGCGCGGGAGGGCCGCGCAATGAGCAGTTCTTC. Protein sequence: CASSQGAGGPRNEQFF.

This chain uses TRBV27 with TRBJ1-4; D might be TRBD1 (5 bases). Per the germline V gene, CDR1 is MNHEY and CDR2 is SMNVEV (reference sequence). V was shortened by 2 bases and J by 8 bases, with 18 bases between the two germline ends. CDR3 size: 16 residues. The CDR3 spells CASSLRRGVAGEKLFF. The CDR3, as DNA: TGTGCCAGCAGTTTAAGGCGAGGGGTGGCGGGGGAAAAACTGTTTTTT.

The V gene is TRBV2, the J gene TRBJ2-1, with 9 nucleotides matching TRBD1. The CDR3 has 15 amino acids. Per the germline V gene, CDR1 is SNHLY and CDR2 is FYNNEI. Trimming took 7 bases from V and 6 from J; bases not matched to a gene: 10. CDR3 coding DNA: TGTGCCAGCAATACCGGGACAGGGTCAGGCAATGAGCAGTTCTTC. This codes for CASNTGTGSGNEQFF.